This T cell receptor beta chain was identified during a study of CD8+CD57+ T cells in acquired aplastic anemia. This clonotype was seen a handful of times. The antigen remains unidentified. This sequence may be a read error, since a much larger clone differs from it by one base. Study outcomes and limitations: Any difference that existed in CD8+ Simpson's diversity between patients and controls was not significant.

From germline, CDR1 is DFQATT and CDR2 SNEGSKA (reference sequence). The CDR3 extends over 15 amino acids. Patients sequenced had flow cytometry evidence of CD8+CD57+ cell expansion. The template for TCR beta VDJ and CDR3 sequence profiling was genomic DNA. TCRdb independently ran MiXCR on the reads; one entry per CDR3 protein. The table includes approximately 170,000 distinct CDR3 sequences, around 47% detected once. This receptor was taken from a human donor with aplastic anemia. Sequencing input: sorted CD4+, CD8+, or CD8+CD57+ T cells (not recorded which) from PBMCs. This chain uses TRBV20-1 with TRBJ2-3; D is uncertain. The CDR3 sequence is CSASPSSAFTDTRYF. CDR3 bases: TGCAGTGCTAGCCCTTCGTCGGCCTTCACAGATACGCGGTATTTT.